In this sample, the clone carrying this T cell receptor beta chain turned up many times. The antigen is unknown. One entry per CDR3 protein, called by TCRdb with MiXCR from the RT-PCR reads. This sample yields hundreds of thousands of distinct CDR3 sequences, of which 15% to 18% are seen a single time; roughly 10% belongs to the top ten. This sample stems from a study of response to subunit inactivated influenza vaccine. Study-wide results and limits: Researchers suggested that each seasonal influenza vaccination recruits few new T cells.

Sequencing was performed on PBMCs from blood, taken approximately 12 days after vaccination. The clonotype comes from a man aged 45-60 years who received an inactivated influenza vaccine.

CDR3: CASSGRIAVESTDTQYF. CDR3 in DNA: TGTGCCAGCAGCGGAAGAATAGCGGTTGAAAGCACAGATACGCAGTATTTT. The chain recombines TRBV9 with TRBJ2-3, with D maybe TRBD2 (6 bases). Germline V gives CDR1 SGDLS, CDR2 YYNGEE. Trimming pared 3 bases from V and 0 bases from J, leaving 17 bases between. The CDR3 covers 17 residues.